This is a list of T cell receptor beta chains from one sample in a study of cytotoxic CD8 clonotypes in ibrutinib-treated CLL. Data came from immunoSEQ multiplex PCR; TCRdb stores just in-frame clones and leaves some out. The repertoire holds some 160,000 clones, with about four fifths as singletons. This material consisted of PBMCs, taken after 12 months of ibrutinib treatment. These receptors were obtained from a human donor with chronic lymphocytic leukemia. Both conserved end residues are part of each CDR3.

TRBV9	TRBJ2-5	CASSVATSGGSLQETQYF
TRBV6-1	TRBJ2-7	CASRALEGARYEQYF
TRBV6-1	TRBJ2-7	CASSAGDRYYEQYF
TRBV5-1	TRBJ2-3	CASRRTDTQYF
TRBV7-2	TRBJ1-2	CASSLEGRGRYTF
TRBV25-1	TRBJ1-5	CASSDRGTQPQHF
TRBV6-5	TRBJ1-1	CASSYFQDSEAFF
TRBV7-7	TRBJ2-5	CASSLNEGQQETQYF
TRBV11-1	TRBJ1-1	CASSLGQGQFNEAFF
TRBV5-1	TRBJ1-4	CASSLRTDNEKLFF
TRBV7-2	TRBJ2-3	CASSPGLANTDTQYF
TRBV5-1	TRBJ1-1	CASSLSGNTNTEAFF
TRBV28	TRBJ2-1	CASSPQNEQFF
TRBV2	TRBJ2-7	CASSGTTSSYEQYF
TRBV27	TRBJ1-1	CASRWHRANTEAFF
TRBV18	TRBJ1-1	CASSQSTGGDEAFF
TRBV5-5	TRBJ1-5	CASSLWGDQPQHF
TRBV6-6	TRBJ2-7	CASSRGGGREQYF
TRBV5-5	TRBJ2-5	CASSLVADYQETQYF
TRBV27	TRBJ2-7	CASSLSVAGGKHEQYF
TRBV7-9	TRBJ1-1	CASSLVRGHTEAFF
TRBV7-9	TRBJ1-1	CASSTTGWNTEAFF
TRBV28	TRBJ2-7	CASRPGWGPYEQYF
TRBV28	TRBJ2-7	CASSPGVRAEQYF